The 26 T cell receptor beta chains given below trace back to one sample, sequenced in a study of control samples from healthy donors and cancer patients. Generated by immunoSEQ multiplex PCR, the TCRdb table keeps only in-frame clones and is missing some. The top ten hold over 9% of the sample, which has about 76,000 clones, approximately 88% seen once. The specimen was PBMCs. The receptors were gathered from a woman in her 50s with colorectal cancer.

The chain joins TRBV10-1 to TRBJ2-3; D possibly corresponds to TRBD1 (6 bases). In germline, CDR1 is WNHNN, CDR2 SYGVQD (reference sequence). V lost 6 bases to trimming and J lost 4 bases, with 14 bases between them. The CDR3 totals 14 residues. This chain's CDR3 is CASRQGFGADTQYF. CDR3 bases: TGCGCCAGCAGACAGGGTTTTGGGGCAGATACGCAGTATTTT.

This chain links TRBV6-5 with TRBJ1-2; D may be TRBD1 (6 bases). This CDR3 has 14 amino acids. Germline-derived CDR1 and CDR2 are MNHEY and SVGAGI. Trimming stripped 6 bases from V and 0 bases from J, with 11 bases between. In DNA form, the CDR3 reads TGTGCCAGCAGGTTACAGGGTTCTAACTATGGCTACACCTTC. It yields the protein CASRLQGSNYGYTF.

The chain joins TRBV4-1 to TRBJ1-3; D is perhaps TRBD1 (5 bases). The V end was cut by 3 bases, the J end by 3 bases, with 18 bases between. The germline V gene encodes CDR1 MGHRA and CDR2 YSYEKL. The CDR3 consists of 17 residues. CDR3 bases: TGCGCCAGCAGCCAGGGCACTTGGCGGGGGTTTGGAAACACCATATATTTT. Protein: CASSQGTWRGFGNTIYF.

This sequence joins TRBV10-3 and TRBJ2-2; 8 nucleotides line up with TRBD1. V was clipped by 5 bases and J by 1 base; unmatched bases: 3. Germline values: CDR1 ENHRY, CDR2 SYGVKD. The CDR3 is made up of 15 amino acids. CDR3 protein: CAISPGTGNTGELFF. The DNA for the CDR3 is TGTGCCATCAGTCCCGGGACAGGGAACACCGGGGAGCTGTTTTTT.

The rearrangement links TRBV7-8 to TRBJ2-7; a possible D gene is TRBD1 (6 bases). Between the trimmed V and J ends, which lost 3 bases and 5 bases, there was a span of 11 bases. Germline-derived CDR1 and CDR2 are SGHVS and FQNEAQ. This CDR3 is built from 13 residues. CDR3 loop: CASSLNRVNEQYV. The DNA of the CDR3 is TGTGCCAGCAGCTTGAACAGGGTCAACGAGCAGTACGTC.

The chain uses TRBV6-1 and TRBJ1-2; a possible D gene is TRBD1 (6 bases). Germline CDR1 MNHNS, CDR2 SASEGT. Deletions cut 2 bases from V and 5 bases from J, with 12 bases between. There are 14 residues in the CDR3. The CDR3 DNA reads TGTGCCAGCAGTGAACGGGGGGCAGTATATGGCTACACCTTC. Amino acids: CASSERGAVYGYTF.

The count of this clone is one. The chain joins TRBV4-1 to TRBJ2-1; D perhaps matches TRBD1 (6 bases). The CDR3 spans 16 residues. Germline-derived CDR1 and CDR2 are MGHRA and YSYEKL. V was cut by 1 base and J by 2 bases, with 12 bases left in between. CDR3 sequence (DNA): TGCGCCAGCAGCCAAGTCTTGGACAGAACCTACAATGAGCAGTTCTTC. It translates to CASSQVLDRTYNEQFF.

V and J are TRBV12-3 or TRBV12-4 and TRBJ1-2; D uncertain. Trimming took 2 bases from V and 6 from J, leaving 10 bases between them. This CDR3 comprises 13 residues. The CDR3 nucleotides are TGTGCCAGCAGTTTAAAAGCTCGGGATGGCTACACCTTC. It yields the protein CASSLKARDGYTF.

The chain combines TRBV11-3 with TRBJ2-5; TRBD1 matches at 8 bases. Germline CDR1 and CDR2: SGHNT and YENEEA. Unmatched junction bases numbered 8, after V lost 1 base and J lost 1 base. The CDR3 is 17 amino acids. CDR3 sequence (DNA): TGTGCCAGCAGCTTAGGGACAGGGCTGGTGAGCCAAGAGACCCAGTACTTC. Encoded protein: CASSLGTGLVSQETQYF.

As to this clone: Germline is not matched at one junction end, which may reflect a read error. The chain has TRBV28 and TRBJ2-1; no definite D call. Germline loops: CDR1 MDHEN, CDR2 SYDVKM. This CDR3 spans 11 amino acids. CDR3 nucleotides: TGTGCCAGCGGTTTGATGCATGAGCAGTTCTTC. It yields the protein CASGLMHEQFF.

The chain joins TRBV6-2 or TRBV6-3 to TRBJ1-5; no firm D call. Per germline, CDR1 MNHEY and CDR2 SVGEGT. V was shortened by 2 bases and J by 0 bases, with 17 bases between the two germline ends. CDR3 length: 18 residues. This CDR3 reads CASSYGPYSTSSNQPQHF. The DNA for the CDR3 is TGTGCCAGCAGTTACGGGCCGTATTCAACCTCTAGCAATCAGCCCCAGCATTTT.

The chain combines TRBV28 with TRBJ1-1; D ambiguous. The germline V gene encodes CDR1 MDHEN and CDR2 SYDVKM. The V gene lost 3 bases and the J gene lost 2 bases, with 10 bases spanning the gap. This CDR3 region has 14 residues. The CDR3 loop reads CASSFLGFNTEAFF. The CDR3 DNA reads TGTGCCAGCAGTTTTCTGGGATTTAACACTGAAGCTTTCTTT.

The chain is built from TRBV12-5 and TRBJ2-7; no reliable D call. CDR3 length: 14 residues. Germline V lookup: CDR1 LGHNT, CDR2 FRNRAP. V was cut by 2 bases and J by 2 bases, with 10 bases left in between. CDR3: CASGLTGETYEQYV. In DNA form, the CDR3 reads TGTGCTAGTGGTTTGACTGGTGAGACCTACGAGCAGTACGTC.

This clone has just one count. V and J are TRBV6-4 and TRBJ1-6, with D unresolved. Germline CDR1 is MRHNA and CDR2 is SNTAGT. CDR3 size: 13 residues. The V end lost 3 bases, the J end lost 7 bases, and 7 bases lay between the germline ends. In DNA form, the CDR3 reads TGTGCCAGCAGTGAGGCCTCAAATTCACCCCTCCACTTT. It specifies CASSEASNSPLHF.

The V call is TRBV12-5, the J call TRBJ2-3; D not certain. This CDR3 spans 12 amino acids. V lost 9 bases, J lost 3 bases, and 10 bases lay in between. Germline CDR1 LGHNT, CDR2 FRNRAP. The CDR3 loop is CARADGTDTQYF. The CDR3 nucleotides are TGTGCTAGAGCAGATGGGACAGATACGCAGTATTTT.

Worth noting for this clone: The sample contains more than one DNA sequence encoding this CDR3. J is TRBJ2-1 and V is TRBV3-1 (or the pseudogene TRBV3-2); weak D call: TRBD2 (7 bases). Trimming removed 2 bases from V and 5 bases from J, with 10 bases in between. The CDR3 contains 14 residues. Germline V gives CDR1 LGHDT, CDR2 YNNKEL (reference sequence). The CDR3 bases are TGTGCCAGCAGCCAAAGGGGGGGCCACAATGAGCAGTTCTTC. Its protein is CASSQRGGHNEQFF.

V is TRBV12-5 and J is TRBJ1-1; no clear D. Germline loops: CDR1 LGHNT, CDR2 FRNRAP. Trimming pared 3 bases from V and 5 bases from J, leaving 16 bases between. This CDR3 is 15 amino acids long. As DNA, the CDR3 is TGTGCTAGTGGTTTCCAAGCTCAAATAATAACTGAAGCTTTCTTT. It encodes CASGFQAQIITEAFF. Drawing the rest from reference TRBV12-5 and TRBJ1-1, the complete variable domain is DARVTQTPRHKVTEMGQEVTMRCQPILGHNTVFWYRQTMMQGLELLAYFRNRAPLDDSGMPKDRFSAEMPDATLATLKIQPSEPRDSAVYFCASGFQAQIITEAFFGQGTRLTVV.

The count of this clone is one. The V gene is TRBV14, the J gene TRBJ2-5; D is unclear. V was trimmed by 1 base and J by 4 bases, leaving 7 bases between them. This CDR3 spans 13 amino acids. Germline V gene sequence: CDR1 SGHDN, CDR2 FVKESK. CDR3 bases: TGTGCCAGCAGCCAAGGGTGGGGAGAGACCCAGTACTTC. This gives the protein CASSQGWGETQYF.

The chain is built from TRBV9 and TRBJ2-3; TRBD2 matches at 12 bases. This CDR3 region has 15 residues. Trimming took 4 bases from V and 1 from J; bases not matched to a gene: 1. Germline V gives CDR1 SGDLS, CDR2 YYNGEE. The CDR3 coding sequence is TGTGCCAGCAGCCCTAGCGGGGGGGGCACAGATACGCAGTATTTT. It yields the protein CASSPSGGGTDTQYF.

V and J are TRBV6-5 and TRBJ1-2; possible D gene TRBD1, 5 bases. The CDR3 contains 13 residues. Trimming took 6 bases from V and 5 from J, leaving 13 bases between them. Germline assignment: CDR1 MNHEY and CDR2 SVGAGI. The CDR3, as DNA: TGTGCCAGCAGCGGCATATCAGGGTATGGCTACACCTTC. Its translation is CASSGISGYGYTF.

This rearrangement joins TRBV28 to TRBJ1-6; tentative D call: TRBD1 (5 bases). Germline V gene sequence: CDR1 MDHEN, CDR2 SYDVKM. The CDR3 extends over 16 amino acids. The V gene lost 8 bases and the J gene lost 0 bases, with 14 bases spanning the gap. The CDR3 region is CASSGSDSSYNSPLHF. As DNA, the CDR3 is TGTGCCAGCTCCGGGTCAGACAGCTCCTATAATTCACCCCTCCACTTT.

The genes are TRBV4-1 and TRBJ2-2; D gene unclear. The V gene lost 0 bases and the J gene lost 5 bases, with 10 bases spanning the gap. CDR1 is MGHRA, CDR2 YSYEKL, per germline. The CDR3 loop spans 15 amino acids. The CDR3 is CASSQDPGGTGELFF. The CDR3 region has the DNA TGCGCCAGCAGCCAAGATCCGGGCGGTACCGGGGAGCTGTTTTTT.

The CDR3 loop is CSAWARETQYF. CDR3 DNA sequence: TGCAGTGCTTGGGCTCGAGAGACCCAGTACTTC. The chain employs TRBV20-1 and TRBJ2-5; D is unresolved. Per the germline V gene, CDR1 is DFQATT and CDR2 is SNEGSKA (reference sequence). The CDR3 runs to 11 residues. Trimming shortened V by 5 bases and J by 4 bases, and 8 bases separated the two germline ends.

The gene calls are TRBV15 and TRBJ2-5; D is unclear. Per germline, CDR1 LNHNV and CDR2 YYDKDF (reference sequence). The V gene lost 0 bases and the J gene lost 6 bases, with 5 bases spanning the gap. The CDR3 spans 12 residues. The CDR3 DNA follows: TGTGCCACCAGCAGAGATATGAAGACCCAGTACTTC. Encoded protein: CATSRDMKTQYF.

The V call is TRBV9, the J call TRBJ1-1; 10 bases line up with TRBD1. CDR3 length: 16 amino acids. The germline V gene has CDR1 SGDLS and CDR2 YYNGEE. V shed 4 bases and J 4 bases; nucleotides not matched to a gene: 10. The CDR3 DNA follows: TGTGCCAGCAGCTCCTACTCCGGGACAGGGGCCACTGAAGCTTTCTTT. Translation gives CASSSYSGTGATEAFF.

This chain joins TRBV6-5 and TRBJ1-2; weak D call: TRBD1 (6 bases). From germline, CDR1 is MNHEY and CDR2 SVGAGI. Between the trimmed V and J ends, which lost 2 bases and 4 bases, there was a span of 11 bases. The CDR3 totals 14 residues. CDR3 DNA: TGTGCCAGCAGTTACGGGTTGGACAGCTATGGCTACACCTTC. Its translation: CASSYGLDSYGYTF.